This TCR beta chain was sequenced in a study of cytomegalovirus exposure and HLA in healthy donors. Points from the study as a whole: Through in vitro validation, a few CMV-associated chains were shown to be specific for CMV antigens. Most sequenced TCRs were rare (though some public TCRs occurred in many donors).

Produced via immunoSEQ multiplex PCR; TCRdb's table is partial and in-frame only. The sample has around 150,000 clones; 91% are singletons. Note on this clone: Its cognate antigen is unknown.

Germline CDR1 is LNHDA and CDR2 is SQIVND (reference sequence). V lost 2 bases and J 3 bases, leaving 20 bases between the germline ends. This CDR3 is 18 amino acids long. The TCR was taken from a man between 18 and 29 years old in good health and CMV-seronegative. This rearrangement joins TRBV19 to TRBJ1-5; D is unclear. Sequenced input: PBMCs. The CDR3 coding sequence is TGTGCCAGTAGTATATATGGGTCTTTGGCAGGCCTCAATCAGCCCCAGCATTTT. Amino acids: CASSIYGSLAGLNQPQHF.